This T cell receptor (beta chain) was obtained from a study of CD8 T cells in ankylosing spondylitis. Findings and caveats of the study: Characteristic, it appeared, of ankylosing spondylitis blood was a TCR beta motif of about eight highly homologous variants.

This clonotype was counted between two and nine times. Its specificity is unknown. Making use of molecular barcodes, quantitative 5'-RACE generated TCR beta libraries. TCRdb re-derived calls from the 5' RACE reads in MiXCR, one entry per CDR3 protein. The data contain almost 400,000 distinct CDR3 sequences, approximately 20% of them singletons. The V segment lost 6 bases and the J segment 1 base; nucleotides outside the gene matches: 5. Germline CDR1 ENHRY, CDR2 SYGVKD. CDR3 size: 15 residues. The source of this sequence is a male donor with ankylosing spondylitis. The specimen was blood, either unsorted or a sorted T cell fraction (not recorded which). V is TRBV10-3 and J is TRBJ2-3; TRBD2 matches 9 bases. CDR3 DNA sequence: TGTGCCATCAGAAGACTAGCGGAGGGCACAGATACGCAGTATTTT. Residues: CAIRRLAEGTDTQYF.